The 10 T cell receptor beta chains listed next were all sequenced from one sample in a study of human T cells and chemical hapten exposure (dated by TCRdb to about 2021). The intended sense of this specimen's time point label: pre-sensitization, week 0. In the paper's terms, the treatment or condition label means: therapeutic diphenylcyclopropenone sensitization with weekly scalp DPC. Libraries were prepared through RACE. The reads were generated on a NextSeq 500. The public sequencing data were trimmed at Q25 with fastp and processed into clonotypes with MiXCR by TCRdb, which kept only in-frame beta chains. CDR3 protein duplicates are merged, each entry listing the most common genes and DNA. For this sample there are about 350,000 distinct CDR3 sequences; around 5% appear just once. The leading ten clones occupy 7% to 10% of the sample. Sequenced material: whole blood, taken in connection with sensitization to the hapten diphenylcyclopropenone (DPC). These receptor sequences come from a woman in her late teens or twenties with alopecia areata. Some clones in this sample may be carry-over from other donors' samples.

V gene TRBV9 combines with J gene TRBJ1-2, with D perhaps TRBD1 (5 bases). The CDR3 has 12 residues. The V and J ends lost 7 bases and 4 bases respectively, with 11 bases between them. Germline V gene lookup returns CDR1 SGDLS and CDR2 YYNGEE. CDR3 protein: CASLGTVYGYTF. In nucleotides, the CDR3 is TGTGCCAGCTTAGGGACGGTCTATGGCTACACCTTC.

This clonotype was seen only a few times. The chain carries TRBV5-4 and TRBJ2-3, with D hard to call. The CDR3 sequence is 15 residues long. The germline V gene has CDR1 SGHNT and CDR2 YYREEE (reference sequence). The ends were cut back, 2 bases at V and 0 bases at J, with 10 bases in the middle. CDR3 in DNA: TGTGCCAGCAGCTTTGGCTGGCTCAGCACAGATACGCAGTATTTT. It encodes CASSFGWLSTDTQYF.

In this sample, this clonotype turned up many times. The CDR3 loop is CASSYSKSGGTDTQYF. The CDR3 nucleotides read TGTGCCAGCAGTTACTCGAAGTCTGGTGGCACAGATACGCAGTATTTT. The chain combines TRBV6-2 or TRBV6-3 with TRBJ2-3; no clear D gene. Trimming removed 0 bases from V and 1 base from J, with 11 bases in between. The CDR3 extends over 16 amino acids. Looked up from germline, CDR1 is MNHEY and CDR2 is SVGEGT.

This clonotype was detected ten times or more. The chain's CDR3 is CSARGRADTEAFF. The CDR3 coding sequence is TGCAGTGCCCGGGGTCGGGCCGACACTGAAGCTTTCTTT. The V and J genes are TRBV20-1 and TRBJ1-1; D gene uncertain. The CDR3 covers 13 residues. CDR1 and CDR2 from the germline V gene are DFQATT and SNEGSKA (reference sequence). Trimming took off 6 bases at V and 3 bases at J, with 14 bases between the two ends.

This clonotype was picked up many times. V and J are TRBV20-1 and TRBJ1-5; no firm D call. Germline V lookup: CDR1 DFQATT, CDR2 SNEGSKA (reference sequence). The CDR3 consists of 13 residues. The V and J ends lost 7 bases and 0 bases respectively, with 10 bases between them. The CDR3 loop is CSVISHSNQPQHF. The CDR3 DNA is TGCAGTGTGATCAGCCATAGCAATCAGCCCCAGCATTTT.

A few counts support this clonotype. The chain combines TRBV14 with TRBJ2-3; D not certain. CDR3 length equals 15 residues. In germline, CDR1 is SGHDN, CDR2 FVKESK. The germline V and J ends were trimmed by 3 bases and 3 bases, with 13 bases remaining between them. CDR3 DNA sequence: TGTGCCAGCAGCCACGCAGGAAGAAATACAGATACGCAGTATTTT. It yields the protein CASSHAGRNTDTQYF.

This clonotype appeared many times. V and J are TRBV20-1 and TRBJ2-1; the D call may be TRBD1 or TRBD2 (6 bases each). CDR1 is DFQATT, CDR2 SNEGSKA, per germline (reference sequence). The CDR3 length is 14 residues. The V end was cut by 5 bases, the J end by 4 bases, with 15 bases between. The CDR3 DNA sequence: TGCAGTGCTGGCGAGGGGGGCGATTACAATGAGCAGTTCTTC. Encoded protein: CSAGEGGDYNEQFF.

This clonotype occurred many times. The V and J genes are TRBV14 and TRBJ2-3; D remains ambiguous. V dropped 4 bases and J dropped 1 base, with 18 bases sitting between them. The length of the CDR3 is 17 residues. Germline V gives CDR1 SGHDN, CDR2 FVKESK. CDR3 sequence reads: CASSRVGNRARTDTQYF. The DNA of the CDR3 is TGTGCCAGCAGCCGCGTAGGAAATCGGGCCCGCACAGATACGCAGTATTTT.

In its sample, this clonotype was seen a few times. The CDR3 region is CASSWGDSSSTDTQYF. CDR3 sequence (DNA): TGCGCCAGCAGCTGGGGGGACAGTTCCAGCACAGATACGCAGTATTTT. The rearrangement uses TRBV5-1 and TRBJ2-3; TRBD1 might be the D (7 bases). Trimming removed 3 bases at V and 0 bases at J, with 14 bases between. In germline, CDR1 is SGHRS, CDR2 YFSETQ. The CDR3 sequence is 16 residues long.

This clonotype was seen ten or more times. J is TRBJ1-6 and V is TRBV27, with D uncertain. CDR1 is MNHEY and CDR2 is SMNVEV in the germline V gene (reference sequence). CDR3 length equals 16 residues. Between the trimmed V and J ends, which lost 5 bases and 3 bases, there was a span of 14 bases. The chain's CDR3 is CASSEKGPLYNSPLHF. The CDR3 DNA follows: TGTGCCAGCAGTGAAAAAGGGCCCCTCTATAATTCACCCCTCCACTTT.